The 7 T cell receptor beta chains below were found in one sample sequenced in a study of T cell responses to AZD1222 COVID-19 vaccine. Some clones are missing from TCRdb's copy, which holds only in-frame ones; the method was immunoSEQ multiplex PCR. The table shows about 140,000 clones, with around 93% occurring only once. Source: peripheral blood, taken 28 days after the second AZD1222 dose. The receptors come from an adult who received the AZD1222 COVID-19 vaccine.

V usage is TRBV30 and J usage is TRBJ1-4, with D unclear. Between the trimmed V and J ends, which lost 4 bases and 8 bases, there was a span of 17 bases. This CDR3 has 14 residues. Germline values: CDR1 GTSNPN, CDR2 SVGIG (reference sequence). The CDR3 nucleotides are TGTGCCTGGATGGTAAGCCCTCAAGGAGAAAAACTGTTTTTT. It translates to CAWMVSPQGEKLFF.

The V call is TRBV28, the J call TRBJ1-1, with 8 positions matching TRBD1. Per the germline V gene, CDR1 is MDHEN and CDR2 is SYDVKM. This CDR3 region has 13 residues. The V segment lost 6 bases and the J segment 6 bases; nucleotides outside the gene matches: 6. The CDR3 is CASSRQGFPEAFF. The DNA of the CDR3 is TGTGCCAGCAGCCGACAGGGGTTCCCTGAAGCTTTCTTT. Full variable domain (remainder filled in from reference TRBV28 and TRBJ1-1): DVKVTQSSRYLVKRTGEKVFLECVQDMDHENMFWYRQDPGLGLRLIYFSYDVKMKEKGDIPEGYSVSREKKERFSLILESASTNQTSMYLCASSRQGFPEAFFGQGTRLTVV.

The chain is built from TRBV10-3 and TRBJ1-1, with unresolved D. Trimming left V 9 bases short and J 3 bases short, with 14 bases between. Germline V gene sequence: CDR1 ENHRY, CDR2 SYGVKD. The CDR3 contains 13 residues. This CDR3 is CAIGLPGDTEAFF. The CDR3 DNA reads TGTGCCATAGGTCTGCCGGGAGACACTGAAGCTTTCTTT.

This clone occurred once. The CDR3 coding sequence is TGTGCCAGCAGCCGGGGGCGGTACAATGAGCAGTTCTTC. Its translation: CASSRGRYNEQFF. The chain is built from TRBV7-9 and TRBJ2-1; D may correspond to TRBD1 or TRBD2 (6 bases each). The germline V gene encodes CDR1 SEHNR and CDR2 FQNEAQ (reference sequence). The CDR3 sequence is 13 residues long. Trimming took off 5 bases at V and 4 bases at J, with 9 bases between the two ends.

The chain is built from TRBV19 and TRBJ2-1; TRBD2 matches 12 bases. V lost 9 bases, J lost 8 bases, and 8 bases stayed unmatched. The CDR3 extends over 14 amino acids. CDR1 LNHDA and CDR2 SQIVND come from the germline V gene (reference sequence). The CDR3 sequence is CASRGLAGSHEQFF. DNA for the CDR3: TGTGCCAGCCGAGGACTAGCGGGATCTCATGAGCAGTTCTTC.

In DNA, the CDR3 is TGTGCCAGCAGTGAAGCGGGATTCGATGAGCAGTTCTTC. The encoded protein is CASSEAGFDEQFF. The J gene is TRBJ2-1, the V gene TRBV2, with no clear D. The CDR3 has 13 amino acids. CDR1 and CDR2 from the germline V gene are SNHLY and FYNNEI. V was pared by 0 bases and J by 8 bases, with 8 bases between.

This clone came up once. This sequence joins TRBV27 and TRBJ2-7; TRBD2 matches at 9 bases. J gave up 0 bases and V 1 base, and 13 bases lay outside the gene matches. The CDR3 sequence is 19 residues long. Germline V CDR1 and CDR2: MNHEY, SMNVEV (reference sequence). DNA for the CDR3: TGTGCCAGCAGTTTATACTCCCCCGGGACTAGCAGGAGCTCCTACGAGCAGTACTTC. This encodes CASSLYSPGTSRSSYEQYF.